A selection of T cell receptor beta chains follows, all from one sample in a study of long-term antiretroviral therapy in people with HIV. TCRdb's copy holds only in-frame clones and misses some; the assay was immunoSEQ multiplex PCR. Among tens of thousands of clones listed, about 91% were seen once. Material: unsorted PBMCs, obtained 4.4 years after starting antiretroviral therapy. The source of these receptors is a woman between 50 and 59 years old with HIV. Each CDR3 is given with its conserved first and last residue. A D gene is named only where the DNA matches it firmly. Clone size, where shown, is once, few, many, or a class for clones that have expanded.

V gene: TRBV5-1
J gene: TRBJ1-3
clone size: .
D gene: .
CDR3 protein: CASSLDIGNTIYF
CDR3 DNA: TGCGCCAGCAGCTTGGACATTGGAAACACCATATATTTT

V gene: TRBV2
J gene: TRBJ2-3
clone size: once
D gene: TRBD2
CDR3 protein: CASSERVAGFADTQYF
CDR3 DNA: TGTGCCAGCAGTGAAAGGGTAGCGGGGTTCGCAGATACGCAGTATTTT

V gene: TRBV21-1
J gene: TRBJ1-1
clone size: .
D gene: .
CDR3 protein: CASRMEVAIRTEAFF
CDR3 DNA: TGTGCCAGCAGGATGGAAGTAGCAATTCGCACTGAAGCTTTCTTT

V gene: TRBV23-1
J gene: TRBJ1-1
clone size: .
D gene: .
CDR3 protein: CASSQGNRLGRNTEAFF
CDR3 DNA: TGCGCCAGCAGTCAGGGCAATCGGTTGGGGCGTAACACTGAAGCTTTCTTT

V gene: TRBV19
J gene: TRBJ2-4
clone size: .
D gene: .
CDR3 protein: CASRLAAKNIQYF
CDR3 DNA: TGTGCCAGTAGATTGGCAGCCAAAAACATTCAGTACTTC

V gene: TRBV5-4
J gene: TRBJ1-1
clone size: once
D gene: TRBD1
CDR3 protein: CASSSTGGLNTEAFF
CDR3 DNA: TGTGCCAGCAGCTCGACAGGGGGCCTGAACACTGAAGCTTTCTTT

V gene: TRBV7-8
J gene: TRBJ2-3
clone size: .
D gene: .
CDR3 protein: CASSLGLNQDTDTQYF
CDR3 DNA: TGTGCCAGCAGCTTAGGGTTAAACCAAGACACAGATACGCAGTATTTT

V gene: TRBV5-4
J gene: TRBJ1-1
clone size: .
D gene: TRBD1
CDR3 protein: CASSFGTANTEAFF
CDR3 DNA: TGTGCCAGCAGCTTTGGGACAGCGAACACTGAAGCTTTCTTT

V gene: TRBV2
J gene: TRBJ1-5
clone size: .
D gene: .
CDR3 protein: CASSPRTGGSNQPQHF
CDR3 DNA: TGTGCCAGCAGTCCCCGGACTGGGGGCAGCAATCAGCCCCAGCATTTT

V gene: TRBV5-8
J gene: TRBJ1-2
clone size: few
D gene: .
CDR3 protein: CASIQRDRSYGYTF
CDR3 DNA: TGTGCCAGCATCCAGAGAGACAGAAGCTATGGCTACACCTTC

V gene: TRBV7-9
J gene: TRBJ2-7
clone size: .
D gene: .
CDR3 protein: CASSPPRSSSYEQYF
CDR3 DNA: TGTGCCAGCAGCCCCCCACGGTCCAGCTCCTACGAGCAGTACTTC

V gene: TRBV7-2
J gene: TRBJ2-1
clone size: .
D gene: TRBD1
CDR3 protein: CASSLVRGRNEQFF
CDR3 DNA: TGTGCCAGCAGCTTAGTCAGGGGGCGAAATGAGCAGTTCTTC

V gene: TRBV11-1
J gene: TRBJ2-7
clone size: .
D gene: .
CDR3 protein: CASSVSYGDSYPYEQYF
CDR3 DNA: TGTGCCAGCAGCGTTTCATATGGAGACTCCTACCCCTACGAGCAGTACTTC

V gene: TRBV5-1
J gene: TRBJ2-3
clone size: .
D gene: .
CDR3 protein: CASSLYRVRLGSGTDTQYF
CDR3 DNA: TGCGCCAGCAGCTTGTACAGGGTTCGACTCGGGAGTGGCACAGATACGCAGTATTTT

V gene: TRBV5-6
J gene: TRBJ1-4
clone size: .
D gene: .
CDR3 protein: CASSLRSTGLATNEKLFF
CDR3 DNA: TGTGCCAGCAGCTTAAGGTCGACCGGCTTAGCAACTAATGAAAAACTGTTTTTT

V gene: TRBV19
J gene: TRBJ2-5
clone size: once
D gene: TRBD2
CDR3 protein: CASSVGGGQETQYF
CDR3 DNA: TGTGCCAGTAGCGTGGGGGGAGGGCAAGAGACCCAGTACTTC

V gene: TRBV27
J gene: TRBJ2-7
clone size: .
D gene: TRBD1
CDR3 protein: CASSPNPGQGNPYEQYF
CDR3 DNA: TGTGCCAGCAGTCCGAATCCGGGACAGGGGAACCCCTACGAGCAGTACTTC

V gene: TRBV7-2
J gene: TRBJ2-1
clone size: .
D gene: TRBD2
CDR3 protein: CASSLVGRGGANEQFF
CDR3 DNA: TGTGCCAGCAGCTTAGTGGGGCGGGGGGGCGCGAATGAGCAGTTCTTC

V gene: TRBV2
J gene: TRBJ1-1
clone size: .
D gene: .
CDR3 protein: CASSVNTFVTEAFF
CDR3 DNA: TGTGCCAGCAGTGTCAACACCTTCGTCACTGAAGCTTTCTTT

V gene: TRBV7-3
J gene: TRBJ1-1
clone size: .
D gene: .
CDR3 protein: CASSLTRSPGNTEAFF
CDR3 DNA: TGTGCCAGCAGCTTAACTCGATCGCCTGGGAACACTGAAGCTTTCTTT

V gene: TRBV6-6
J gene: TRBJ1-6
clone size: .
D gene: .
CDR3 protein: CASSLSGGMHSPLHF
CDR3 DNA: TGTGCCAGCAGCCTCTCGGGGGGGATGCATTCACCCCTCCACTTT

V gene: TRBV11-1
J gene: TRBJ2-3
clone size: .
D gene: .
CDR3 protein: CASSLNTDTQYF
CDR3 DNA: TGTGCCAGCAGCCTAAACACAGATACGCAGTATTTT

V gene: TRBV29-1
J gene: TRBJ1-2
clone size: .
D gene: TRBD1
CDR3 protein: CSVAGQGIGGYTF
CDR3 DNA: TGCAGCGTTGCCGGACAGGGGATCGGTGGCTACACCTTC

V gene: TRBV19
J gene: TRBJ1-2
clone size: .
D gene: .
CDR3 protein: CASSIESYGYTF
CDR3 DNA: TGTGCCAGTAGTATAGAGAGCTATGGCTACACCTTC